This T cell receptor (beta chain) was recorded in a study of blood T cell repertoires in COVID-19. Unmatched junction bases numbered 8, after V lost 3 bases and J lost 2 bases. Germline CDR1 reads KGHSH; CDR2 reads LQKENI. CDR3 size: 16 residues. Sequenced by immunoSEQ multiplex PCR; TCRdb stores in-frame clones only, minus some. Among about 40,000 clones listed, about nine tenths were seen once. This clonotype was obtained from a man between 65 and 85 years old with acute or convalescent COVID-19. Sequenced sample: peripheral blood. This chain joins TRBV18 and TRBJ2-7, with 9 bases matching TRBD1. This CDR3 reads CASSPAPGQGTYEQYF. The CDR3 DNA reads TGTGCCAGCTCACCGGCCCCGGGACAGGGCACCTACGAGCAGTACTTC.